These 6 T cell receptor beta chains originate from one sample sequenced in a study of blood T cell repertoires in COVID-19. Data came from immunoSEQ multiplex PCR; TCRdb stores just in-frame clones and leaves some out. The table lists roughly 250,000 clones, under 85% of them singletons, with approximately 0.94% in the top ten. Sequenced: peripheral blood. The receptor set was obtained from a human donor with COVID-19, enrolled during active disease. The donor label of this sample is uncertain.

The chain employs TRBV27 and TRBJ2-2; tentatively, D is TRBD2 (5 bases). This CDR3 is 17 amino acids long. Germline CDR1 reads MNHEY; CDR2 reads SMNVEV (reference sequence). V was shortened by 5 bases and J by 8 bases, with 24 bases between the two germline ends. The CDR3 here is CASSQLVERLRQGELFF. The CDR3 nucleotides are TGTGCCAGCAGTCAACTCGTTGAGAGACTACGTCAGGGGGAGCTGTTTTTT.

This clone was counted a few times. The chain uses TRBV12-3 or TRBV12-4 and TRBJ1-1; the D gene is possibly TRBD1 (5 bases). Trimming pared 2 bases from V and 7 bases from J, leaving 11 bases between. The CDR3 loop spans 13 amino acids. The CDR3 protein is CASSLFQGLEAFF. The CDR3 nucleotides are TGTGCCAGCAGTTTATTCCAGGGCCTTGAAGCTTTCTTT.

V usage is TRBV7-3 and J usage is TRBJ2-5, with D unresolved. Germline loops: CDR1 SGHTA, CDR2 FQGTGA. The V end lost 2 bases, the J end lost 1 base, and 5 bases lay between the germline ends. The CDR3 extends over 13 amino acids. CDR3 residues: CASSLQVQETQYF. CDR3 nucleotide sequence: TGTGCCAGCAGCTTACAGGTCCAAGAGACCCAGTACTTC.

The chain combines TRBV30 with TRBJ2-3, with 13 positions matching TRBD2. After removal of 1 base from V and 0 bases from J, the junction contained 4 bases not matched to a gene. CDR1 is GTSNPN and CDR2 is SVGIG in the germline V gene (reference sequence). The CDR3 contains 17 residues. The chain's CDR3 is CAWSAGLAGSSTDTQYF. The CDR3 DNA sequence: TGTGCCTGGAGTGCGGGACTAGCGGGATCTAGCACAGATACGCAGTATTTT.

The CDR3 DNA reads TGTGCCAGCAGCTTCCCGGGCACAGATACGCAGTATTTT. Protein product: CASSFPGTDTQYF. V gene TRBV5-8 combines with J gene TRBJ2-3; no firm D call. This CDR3 comprises 13 residues. Germline CDR1 SGHTS, CDR2 YDEGEE. V was clipped by 2 bases and J by 1 base, with 5 bases between them.

The chain joins TRBV5-1 to TRBJ2-7; no clear D. The CDR3 spans 12 residues. Trimming left V 2 bases short and J 3 bases short, with 6 bases between. Germline V lookup: CDR1 SGHRS, CDR2 YFSETQ. The CDR3 DNA is TGCGCCAGCAGCTTTGGCGGCTACGAGCAGTACTTC. Its protein is CASSFGGYEQYF. The complete variable domain, with remaining parts taken from reference TRBV5-1 and TRBJ2-7, reads KAGVTQTPRYLIKTRGQQVTLSCSPISGHRSVSWYQQTPGQGLQFLFEYFSETQRNKGNFPGRFSGRQFSNSRSEMNVSTLELGDSALYLCASSFGGYEQYFGPGTRLTVT.